The source of this T cell receptor (beta chain) is a study of T cell clones after liver transplantation. In the study overall: TCRbeta sequencing after a pre-transplant mixed lymphocyte reaction identified graft-donor-reactive clones, later tracked in post-transplant blood. Three of the eight recipients were HCV-positive; the rest had non-autoimmune, non-viral transplant indications. Overall study findings and caveats: Small, mixed patient groups and varying post-transplant times limit these conclusions. Graft donor-reactive T cells possibly entered the graft instead of undergoing deletion.

Comment on this clone: The antigen is unknown.

Profiling relied on immunoSEQ multiplex PCR, and the TCRdb table lists in-frame clones only, not all of them. The table lists about 70,000 clones, under 90% of them singletons. Germline CDR1 MDHEN, CDR2 SYDVKM. This CDR3 has 11 amino acids. V dropped 7 bases and J dropped 2 bases, with 5 bases sitting between them. The receptor comes from a human patient who received a liver transplant. Some T cells may possibly be graft donor cells. The V and J genes are TRBV28 and TRBJ1-2; D gene uncertain. The source material was CD4+ T cells from blood, sampled 12 months after liver transplant. The CDR3 loop reads CASTGNYGYTF. CDR3 nucleotides: TGTGCCAGCACCGGGAACTATGGCTACACCTTC.